A single sample gave rise to the 9 T cell receptor beta chains below, sequenced in a study of yellow fever vaccine responses in identical twins. Using its own MiXCR run on the RT-PCR reads, TCRdb lists one record per CDR3 protein. The sample yields tens of thousands of distinct CDR3 sequences, roughly 80% seen once. Specimen: T cells from blood (PBMCs), unsorted or a sorted subset (not recorded which), collected before or after yellow fever vaccination (not recorded which). These receptors came from a woman younger than 35 who received the yellow fever vaccine.

The chain couples TRBV13 to TRBJ2-2, with D perhaps TRBD1 (5 bases). The V end lost 3 bases, the J end lost 9 bases, and 8 bases lay between the germline ends. Germline V CDR1 and CDR2: PRHDT, FYEKMQ (reference sequence). The CDR3 runs 12 residues. The CDR3 sequence is CASSFQGRELFF. The CDR3 nucleotides read TGTGCCAGCAGCTTCCAGGGTCGGGAGCTGTTTTTT.

The chain links TRBV20-1 to TRBJ1-3, with D unclear. The CDR3 contains 15 residues. Germline loops: CDR1 DFQATT, CDR2 SNEGSKA (reference sequence). Between the trimmed V and J ends, which lost 0 bases and 0 bases, there was a span of 9 bases. CDR3 sequence (DNA): TGCAGTGCTAGAGATGGGAGACTCTCTGGAAACACCATATATTTT. Protein product: CSARDGRLSGNTIYF.

Turning to this clonotype: One junction end does not reproduce the germline sequence, and a read error may be involved. The chain couples TRBV19 to TRBJ2-6, with 8 bases lining up with TRBD1. The CDR3 is 15 residues long. Germline loops: CDR1 LNHDA, CDR2 SQIVND (reference sequence). The CDR3 reads CASSISLTGVNVLTF. In nucleotides, the CDR3 is TGTGCCAGTAGTATTTCTCTGACAGGGGTCAACGTCCTGACTTTC.

This clonotype showed up just a few times. The J gene is TRBJ2-3, the V gene TRBV7-9; D unclear. The germline gives CDR1 SEHNR, CDR2 FQNEAQ (reference sequence). The V gene lost 0 bases and the J gene lost 8 bases, with 9 bases spanning the gap. The CDR3 is 13 residues long. CDR3 protein: CASSLARDFTQYF. The CDR3 coding sequence is TGTGCCAGCAGCTTAGCACGCGACTTTACGCAGTATTTT.

The chain links TRBV19 to TRBJ2-1; tentatively, D is TRBD2 (8 bases). The V end lost 7 bases, the J end lost 4 bases, and 17 bases lay between the germline ends. This CDR3 has 15 amino acids. Germline V gene data show CDR1 as LNHDA and CDR2 as SQIVND (reference sequence). CDR3 sequence reads: CASTQTGTSYNEQFF. DNA of the CDR3: TGTGCCAGTACGCAGACAGGGACTAGTTACAATGAGCAGTTCTTC. Full variable domain (remainder filled in from reference TRBV19 and TRBJ2-1): DGGITQSPKYLFRKEGQNVTLSCEQNLNHDAMYWYRQDPGQGLRLIYYSQIVNDFQKGDIAEGYSVSREKKESFPLTVTSAQKNPTAFYLCASTQTGTSYNEQFFGPGTRLTVL.

This sequence joins TRBV12-3 or TRBV12-4 and TRBJ2-1; D may be TRBD1 (6 bases). The CDR3 consists of 12 residues. With 5 bases removed from V and 8 bases from J, the gap between germline ends came to 10 bases. As DNA, the CDR3 is TGTGCCAGCAGTCTGGACAGATATGAGCAGTTCTTC. Translated: CASSLDRYEQFF.

A note on this clonotype: Sequence at one end of the junction differs from germline and may be a read error. The chain is built from TRBV5-1 and TRBJ2-5, with D tentatively TRBD2 (6 bases). The CDR3 has 14 amino acids. CDR1 and CDR2 (germline): SGHRS, YFSETQ. The CDR3: CASSRGELQETRYF. The CDR3, as DNA: TGCGCCAGCAGCCGCGGGGAACTCCAAGAGACCCGGTACTTC.

The CDR3 sequence is CASSLRPPYNEQFF. The CDR3 nucleotides are TGTGCCAGCAGTTTAAGACCCCCATACAATGAGCAGTTCTTC. This chain connects TRBV28 to TRBJ2-1; D is unclear. This CDR3 is built from 14 residues. With 2 bases removed from V and 4 bases from J, the gap between germline ends came to 9 bases. Germline V gives CDR1 MDHEN, CDR2 SYDVKM.

The V and J genes are TRBV2 and TRBJ2-1; no reliable D call. This CDR3 region has 15 residues. V was trimmed by 2 bases and J by 6 bases, leaving 14 bases between them. From germline, CDR1 is SNHLY and CDR2 FYNNEI. The CDR3 here is CASSEPKTLRNEQFF. DNA of the CDR3: TGTGCCAGCAGTGAACCTAAAACATTACGCAATGAGCAGTTCTTC.